This is a list of T cell receptor beta chains from one sample in a study of neoadjuvant anti-PD-1 for oral cavity cancer. Clones were read by immunoSEQ multiplex PCR, and TCRdb kept only the in-frame ones, dropping some. Seen here are about 6,700 clones, 45% to 50% observed once, and the top ten hold approximately 25%. The sample here was tumor tissue, taken before nivolumab (anti-PD-1) treatment. Every receptor here comes from a person aged 35-80 years with oral cavity squamous cell carcinoma. Each CDR3 is given with its conserved first and last residue. The order of the fields is J gene, D gene, V gene, clone size, CDR3 DNA, CDR3 protein. A D gene is named only where the DNA matches it firmly. Size tells how often a clone was seen (once, few, many) or the class of an expanded clone, and some rows leave it out.

TRBJ1-1 | - | TRBV4-1 | medium-sized | TGCGCCAGCAGCCAAGATTTGGCTGAAGCTTTCTTT | CASSQDLAEAFF
TRBJ1-6 | TRBD1 | TRBV7-9 | - | TGTGCCAGCAGCGGAACCGGGACAGGGTTCCCCTCACCCCTCCACTTT | CASSGTGTGFPSPLHF
TRBJ2-3 | TRBD2 | TRBV19 | few | TGTGCCAGTAGTATGGCGGGGGGGGGCACAGATACGCAGTATTTT | CASSMAGGGTDTQYF
TRBJ2-2 | - | TRBV6-5 | - | TGTGCCAGCACCCGAGGGGGGGGCGGGGAGCTGTTTTTT | CASTRGGGGELFF
TRBJ2-7 | TRBD1 | TRBV7-2 | few | TGTGCCAGCAGCCTAACCGGGACAGGGGGCAACGAGCAGTACTTC | CASSLTGTGGNEQYF
TRBJ1-5 | - | TRBV27 | few | TGTGCCAGCAGTTTAAGCCGTTCGGGGGATCAGCCCCAGCATTTT | CASSLSRSGDQPQHF
TRBJ1-1 | TRBD1 | TRBV7-2 | few | TGTGCCAGCAGCGAGTGGACAGGACTGAACACTGAAGCTTTCTTT | CASSEWTGLNTEAFF
TRBJ1-4 | TRBD1 | TRBV27 | - | TGTGCCAGCAGTCAAACGACAGGGGAGTTGATTCTTAACGAAAAACTGTTTTTT | CASSQTTGELILNEKLFF
TRBJ1-6 | TRBD1 | TRBV12-5 | - | TGTGCTAGTGGTTGGACAGGGCCATTTAGCAATTCACCCCTCCACTTT | CASGWTGPFSNSPLHF
TRBJ1-2 | - | TRBV6-1 | once | TGTGCCAGCAGTGAACTCGGGGACCAATACCCCTTC | CASSELGDQYPF
TRBJ1-4 | - | TRBV2 | - | TGTGCCAGCAGTGACCCGACAGGCGGTAATGAAAAACTGTTTTTT | CASSDPTGGNEKLFF
TRBJ2-7 | TRBD2 | TRBV7-2 | medium-sized | TGTGCCAGCAGCAAGACTAGCGGGGGGGAGTACGAGCAGTACTTC | CASSKTSGGEYEQYF
TRBJ2-3 | - | TRBV27 | - | TGTGCCAGCAGTCTATACGGACCGAGGACGGGCACAGATACGCAGTATTTT | CASSLYGPRTGTDTQYF
TRBJ1-1 | - | TRBV19 | - | TGTGCCAGTAGTATAGTGGACGCCGCAATCAAGAACACTGAAGCTTTCTTT | CASSIVDAAIKNTEAFF
TRBJ2-1 | TRBD2 | TRBV5-5 | - | TGTGCCAGCAGCTTGTCGCTAGCGGGGGGGTGGTCCTACAATGAGCAGTTCTTC | CASSLSLAGGWSYNEQFF
TRBJ2-5 | - | TRBV6-1 | few | TGTGCCAGCAGTGAAGGTGGGACGGCCCAGTACTTC | CASSEGGTAQYF
TRBJ2-5 | - | TRBV12-1 | few | TGTGCCAGCAGCTTACGCGCGGGGGGCTCTCAAGAGACCCAGTACTTC | CASSLRAGGSQETQYF
TRBJ2-3 | - | TRBV4-1 | few | TGCGCCAGCAGCCAAGATCCCTACCGTAGCACAGATACGCAGTATTTT | CASSQDPYRSTDTQYF
TRBJ1-2 | - | TRBV6-5 | few | TGTGCCAGCACCCACCCGGGGGCGCAGGGCTACACCTTC | CASTHPGAQGYTF
TRBJ1-1 | - | TRBV11-3 | - | TGTGCCAGCAGCTTACCTGAAAACACTGAAGCTTTCTTT | CASSLPENTEAFF
TRBJ2-3 | TRBD2 | TRBV5-6 | - | TGTGCCAGCATGCCCCTAACTCGAGCGGGGGGTACAGATACGCAGTATTTT | CASMPLTRAGGTDTQYF
TRBJ1-5 | - | TRBV7-2 | - | TGTGCCAGCAGCTTAGTGGACTATATCCAGCCCCAGCATTTT | CASSLVDYIQPQHF
TRBJ1-2 | - | TRBV9 | few | TGTGCCAGCAGCTTGGACGGAGACTATGGCTACACCTTC | CASSLDGDYGYTF
TRBJ1-2 | TRBD1 | TRBV13 | large | TGTGCCAGCAGCTGGACAGGGGATGGCTACACCTTC | CASSWTGDGYTF
TRBJ1-5 | - | TRBV15 | - | TGTGCCACCAGCAGAGATCTAGGGACATATAGCAATCAGCCCCAGCATTTT | CATSRDLGTYSNQPQHF
TRBJ2-5 | - | TRBV7-2 | - | TGTGCCAGCAGCTTAGCCGGGCAGTCCCAAGAGACCCAGTACTTC | CASSLAGQSQETQYF
TRBJ2-7 | - | TRBV28 | - | TGTGCCAGCAGTTTATGGCAGGGGGGCACCTACGAGCAGTACTTC | CASSLWQGGTYEQYF
TRBJ1-1 | - | TRBV9 | - | TGTGCCAGCAGCGTAAACGCAGGGGAGGCTTTCTTT | CASSVNAGEAFF
TRBJ2-5 | TRBD1 | TRBV27 | few | TGTGCCAGCAAGGAGGCGACAGGGGCTCCCCAAGAGACCCAGTACTTC | CASKEATGAPQETQYF
TRBJ2-5 | - | TRBV5-1 | large | TGCGCCAGCAGCTTGGAGGAGGGTGCATGGGAGACCCAGTACTTC | CASSLEEGAWETQYF
TRBJ1-6 | - | TRBV18 | few | TGTGCCAGCTCAACCGTACAGTACTATAATTCACCCCTCCACTTT | CASSTVQYYNSPLHF
TRBJ2-3 | - | TRBV5-6 | few | TGTGCCAGCAGCTTGGCTGGCTCGGGGGCGACCACAGATACGCAGTATTTT | CASSLAGSGATTDTQYF
TRBJ1-6 | - | TRBV19 | - | TGTGCCAGTAGTATAAGGACCCGGGATTCACCCCTCCACTTT | CASSIRTRDSPLHF
TRBJ2-7 | TRBD1 | TRBV10-1 | - | TGCGCCAGCAGTGCCTCAGGGGGAAGCGAGCAGTACTTC | CASSASGGSEQYF
TRBJ2-4 | - | TRBV7-2 | - | TGTGCCAGCAGCCTGGACTTTGGGGGCATTCAGTACTTC | CASSLDFGGIQYF
TRBJ1-1 | TRBD1 | TRBV5-8 | - | TGTGCCAGCAGCTTCGGGAGACAGGGAAGGACTGTGAACACTGAAGCTTTCTTT | CASSFGRQGRTVNTEAFF
TRBJ1-2 | TRBD1 | TRBV9 | - | TGTGCCAGCAGCGTAGACCCCGGGACAGGCTATGGCTACACCTTC | CASSVDPGTGYGYTF
TRBJ1-6 | - | TRBV25-1 | few | TGTGCCAGCAGCGACTATGACAGGAGCTCCTATAATTCACCCCTCCACTTT | CASSDYDRSSYNSPLHF
TRBJ1-1 | - | TRBV18 | few | TGTGCCAGCTCCGGGACGGAGAACACTGAAGCTTTCTTT | CASSGTENTEAFF
TRBJ1-3 | - | TRBV18 | - | TGTGCCAGCTCACCAAGCGGGGGCTCTGGAAACACCATATATTTT | CASSPSGGSGNTIYF
TRBJ1-2 | - | TRBV18 | - | TGTGCCAGCTCACCCTCCTCAGGGAGGACTAACTATGGCTACACCTTC | CASSPSSGRTNYGYTF
TRBJ1-4 | TRBD1 | TRBV10-3 | medium-sized | TGTGCCATCAGGATGGGGACAGCTGAAAATGAAAAACTGTTTTTT | CAIRMGTAENEKLFF
TRBJ2-6 | - | TRBV7-2 | few | TGTGCCAGCAGCCCTACACCCAGCCGGGCCAACGTCCTGACTTTC | CASSPTPSRANVLTF
TRBJ1-4 | - | TRBV7-3 | - | TGTGCCAGCAGCAGTCGGTCTAATGAAAAACTGTTTTTT | CASSSRSNEKLFF
TRBJ2-7 | - | TRBV13 | - | TGTGCCAGCAGCTTAGGCCCCGGGCAGTCGGGGGAGCAGTACTTC | CASSLGPGQSGEQYF
TRBJ2-6 | - | TRBV9 | - | TGTGCCAGCAGCGTAGAGGGTGGGGCCAACGTCCTGACTTTC | CASSVEGGANVLTF
TRBJ1-6 | TRBD1 | TRBV11-2 | medium-sized | TGTGCCAGCAGCCCGGGACAGGGTAATTCACCCCTCCACTTT | CASSPGQGNSPLHF
TRBJ2-2 | TRBD2 | TRBV6-4 | - | TGTGCCAGCAGCCCCAGCGGGGGGGCCACCGGGGAGCTGTTTTTT | CASSPSGGATGELFF
TRBJ1-2 | TRBD1 | TRBV29-1 | - | TGCAGCGTCGACAAAGGGGGACAGGCAGGCTTTGGTGGCTACACCTTC | CSVDKGGQAGFGGYTF